This paragraph reports one T cell receptor (beta chain). Its matching antigen is unknown. Each sample yielded at least 6.5 million isolated PBMCs. This entry is derived from a study of blood T cells in healthy people across ages. A sample-barcoded 5' primer and a J-beta primer mix were used in a second PCR of about 7 to 12 cycles. The yield of each sample was at least 2.5 million CDR3-containing paired-end reads. One entry per CDR3 protein, called by TCRdb with MiXCR from the 5' RACE reads. The sample holds 1,300,000 or so distinct CDR3 sequences, approximately 59% seen once. Findings and caveats of the study: Greater diversity and more naive CD4+ cells were seen in long-lived donors than in aged donors. Investigators treated diversity estimates from one million T cells as underestimates.

Germline V gives CDR1 MNHEY, CDR2 SVGEGT. The V segment lost 8 bases and the J segment 5 bases; nucleotides outside the gene matches: 7. The CDR3 sequence is 13 residues long. Sequencing used blood. The TCR originated in a man aged 18 to 35 in good health. The chain employs TRBV6-2 or TRBV6-3 and TRBJ2-7; 9 bases are a match to TRBD1. In DNA, the CDR3 is TGTGCCAGCTCCGGACAGGGGTACCACGAGCAGTACTTC. This gives the protein CASSGQGYHEQYF.